This T cell receptor beta chain emerged from a study of response to subunit inactivated influenza vaccine. TCRdb fed the RT-PCR reads into MiXCR, producing one record per CDR3 protein. The table shows about 520,000 distinct CDR3 sequences, with approximately 7.7% occurring only once. General study points: The authors suggested that few new T cells are recruited per seasonal influenza vaccination.

Remarks on this clonotype: Its antigen is not known. One end of the junction is discordant with germline, which a read error may explain.

Germline V gives CDR1 LNHDA, CDR2 SQIVND (reference sequence). There are 16 residues in the CDR3. The clonotype originates from a man in his fifties or sixties who received an inactivated influenza vaccine. The sample was PBMCs from blood, taken less than 30 months after vaccination. The chain employs TRBV19 and TRBJ1-5; TRBD1 might be the D (5 bases). The CDR3 here is CASSIVGGSSHQPQHF. The DNA of the CDR3 is TGTGCCAGTAGTATAGTCGGGGGGAGTAGCCATCAGCCCCAGCATTTT.